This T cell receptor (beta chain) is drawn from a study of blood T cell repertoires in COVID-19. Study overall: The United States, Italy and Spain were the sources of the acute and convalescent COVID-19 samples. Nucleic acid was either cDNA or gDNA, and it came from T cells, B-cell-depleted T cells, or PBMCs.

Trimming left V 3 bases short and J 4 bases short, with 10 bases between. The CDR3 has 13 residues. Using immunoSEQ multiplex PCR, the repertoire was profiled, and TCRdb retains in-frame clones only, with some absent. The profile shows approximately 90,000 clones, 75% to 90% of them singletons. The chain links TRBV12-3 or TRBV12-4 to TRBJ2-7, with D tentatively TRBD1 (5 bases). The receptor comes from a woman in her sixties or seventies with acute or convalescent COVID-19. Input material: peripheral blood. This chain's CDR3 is CASSLAGRYEQYV. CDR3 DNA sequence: TGTGCCAGCAGTTTGGCAGGGCGGTACGAGCAGTACGTC.